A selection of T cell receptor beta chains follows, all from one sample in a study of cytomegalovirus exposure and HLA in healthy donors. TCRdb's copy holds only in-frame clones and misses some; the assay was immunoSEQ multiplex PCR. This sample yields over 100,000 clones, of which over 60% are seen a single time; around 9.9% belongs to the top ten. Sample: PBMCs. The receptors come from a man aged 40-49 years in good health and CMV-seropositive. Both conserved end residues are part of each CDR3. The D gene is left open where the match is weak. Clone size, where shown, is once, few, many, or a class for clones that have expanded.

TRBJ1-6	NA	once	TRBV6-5	CASSRQHDYNSPLHF	TGTGCCAGCAGCAGACAACACGACTATAATTCACCCCTCCACTTT
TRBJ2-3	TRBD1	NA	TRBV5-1	CASSLGQGVVDTQYF	TGCGCCAGCAGCTTGGGTCAGGGGGTGGTAGATACGCAGTATTTT
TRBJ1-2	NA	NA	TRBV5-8	CASSLVNRANYGYTF	TGTGCCAGCAGCTTGGTGAACAGGGCAAACTATGGCTACACCTTC
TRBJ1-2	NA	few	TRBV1	CTSSQDGEDPAGYTF	TGCACCAGCAGCCAAGACGGGGAAGACCCGGCTGGCTACACCTTC
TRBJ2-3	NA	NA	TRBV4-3	CASSQDSGSSTDTQYF	TGCGCCAGCAGCCAAGATTCGGGGTCTAGCACAGATACGCAGTATTTT
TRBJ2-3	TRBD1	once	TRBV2	CASRAGQVGTDTQYF	TGTGCCAGCAGGGCGGGACAGGTCGGGACAGATACGCAGTATTTT
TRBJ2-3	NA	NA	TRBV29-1	CSVEETSTDTQYF	TGCAGCGTTGAAGAAACTAGCACAGATACGCAGTATTTT
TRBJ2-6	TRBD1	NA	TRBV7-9	CASSLGGTGGLGLTF	TGTGCCAGCAGCTTAGGGGGGACAGGGGGTCTAGGCCTGACTTTC
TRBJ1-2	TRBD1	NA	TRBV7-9	CASSLATGGGYTF	TGTGCCAGCAGCTTAGCGACAGGGGGGGGCTACACCTTC
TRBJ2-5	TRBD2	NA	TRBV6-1	CASSNSGGGETQYF	TGTGCCAGCAGCAATAGCGGGGGCGGTGAGACCCAGTACTTC
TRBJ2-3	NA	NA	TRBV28	CASTVGARGADTQYF	TGTGCCAGCACCGTGGGGGCCAGGGGCGCAGATACGCAGTATTTT
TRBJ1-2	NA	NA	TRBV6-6	CASTTGTYYGYTF	TGTGCCAGCACCACCGGGACATATTATGGCTACACCTTC
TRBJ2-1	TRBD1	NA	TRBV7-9	CASSLVDRGLGSYNEQFF	TGTGCCAGCAGCTTAGTGGACAGGGGGCTAGGGTCCTACAATGAGCAGTTCTTC
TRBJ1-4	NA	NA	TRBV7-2	CASSVTESAEKLFF	TGTGCCAGCAGCGTAACCGAGTCCGCAGAAAAACTGTTTTTT
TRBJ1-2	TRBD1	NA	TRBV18	CASAGGTGAAYGYTF	TGTGCCAGCGCCGGCGGGACAGGGGCCGCCTATGGCTACACCTTC
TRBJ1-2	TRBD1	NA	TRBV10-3	CAISERGTGGASGYTF	TGTGCCATCAGTGAGAGGGGGACAGGGGGCGCCTCCGGCTACACCTTC
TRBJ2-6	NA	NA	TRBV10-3	CAISPSSGANVLTF	TGTGCCATCAGTCCCAGCTCTGGGGCCAACGTCCTGACTTTC
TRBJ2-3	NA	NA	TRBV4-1	CASRDLRMPDTQYF	TGCGCCAGCAGAGATTTGCGGATGCCCGATACGCAGTATTTT
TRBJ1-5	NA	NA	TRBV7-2	CASSLEANQPQHF	TGTGCCAGCAGCCTAGAAGCCAATCAGCCCCAGCATTTT
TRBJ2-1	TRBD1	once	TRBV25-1	CASSDWDSQEQFF	TGTGCCAGCAGTGATTGGGACAGCCAGGAGCAGTTCTTC
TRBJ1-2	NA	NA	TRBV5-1	CASSVQGAYGYTF	TGCGCCAGCAGCGTACAGGGTGCCTATGGCTACACCTTC
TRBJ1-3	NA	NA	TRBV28	CASSSLPGNTIYF	TGTGCCAGCAGTTCCCTCCCTGGAAACACCATATATTTT
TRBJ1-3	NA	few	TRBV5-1	CASTPAGVSGNTIYF	TGCGCCAGCACCCCAGCAGGGGTTTCTGGAAACACCATATATTTT
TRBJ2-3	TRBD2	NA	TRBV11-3	CASSSRTSGGADTQYF	TGTGCCAGCAGCTCCAGGACTAGCGGGGGGGCGGATACGCAGTATTTT
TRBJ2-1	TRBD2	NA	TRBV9	CASSASGASYNEQFF	TGTGCCAGCAGCGCTAGCGGGGCGTCCTACAATGAGCAGTTCTTC
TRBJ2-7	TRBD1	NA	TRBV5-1	CASSLAVTGLEDEQYF	TGCGCCAGCAGCTTGGCGGTGACAGGGTTGGAGGACGAGCAGTACTTC
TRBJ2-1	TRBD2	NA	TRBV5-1	CASSLLTGGANEQFF	TGCGCCAGCAGCTTGTTGACCGGGGGGGCCAATGAGCAGTTCTTC
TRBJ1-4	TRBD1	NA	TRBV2	CASINPGQFDEKLFF	TGTGCCAGCATAAATCCGGGACAGTTCGATGAAAAACTGTTTTTT
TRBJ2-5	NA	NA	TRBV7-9	CASTSRDSQETQYF	TGTGCCAGCACCTCCAGGGATAGTCAAGAGACCCAGTACTTC
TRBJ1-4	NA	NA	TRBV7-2	CASSFTATNEKLFF	TGTGCCAGCAGCTTTACGGCAACTAATGAAAAACTGTTTTTT
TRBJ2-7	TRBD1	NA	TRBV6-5	CASSSGQALNEQYF	TGTGCCAGCAGTTCAGGACAGGCCTTAAACGAGCAGTACTTC
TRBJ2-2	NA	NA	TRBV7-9	CSSALGANTGELFF	TGTTCCAGCGCCCTCGGGGCGAACACCGGGGAGCTGTTTTTT
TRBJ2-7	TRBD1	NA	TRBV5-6	CASSGPDRGNHEQYF	TGTGCCAGCAGCGGACCGGACAGGGGAAATCACGAGCAGTACTTC
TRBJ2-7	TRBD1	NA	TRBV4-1	CASSQERGGQAYEQYF	TGCGCCAGCAGCCAAGAGAGAGGGGGACAGGCTTACGAGCAGTACTTC
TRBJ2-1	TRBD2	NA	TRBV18	CASSLRTSGGAKSYNEQFF	TGTGCCAGCTCCCTAAGGACTAGCGGGGGGGCCAAATCCTACAATGAGCAGTTCTTC
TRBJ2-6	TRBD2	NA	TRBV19	CASSIKRRLATSGANVLTF	TGTGCCAGTAGTATAAAACGAAGACTAGCGACTTCAGGGGCCAACGTCCTGACTTTC
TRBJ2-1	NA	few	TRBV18	CASSKWTTNSYNEQFF	TGTGCCAGCTCAAAGTGGACAACAAACTCCTACAATGAGCAGTTCTTC
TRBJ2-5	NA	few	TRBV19	CASSILGDWTQYF	TGTGCCAGTAGTATATTAGGGGATTGGACCCAGTACTTC
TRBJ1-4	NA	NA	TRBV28	CASSLWRATNEKLFF	TGTGCCAGCAGTTTATGGAGGGCAACTAATGAAAAACTGTTTTTT
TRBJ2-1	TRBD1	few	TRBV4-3	CASSQEPGQGYNEQFF	TGCGCCAGCAGCCAAGAACCGGGACAGGGATACAATGAGCAGTTCTTC
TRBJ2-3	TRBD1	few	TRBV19	CASSIAQGAGTDTQYF	TGTGCCAGTAGTATAGCCCAGGGGGCCGGCACAGATACGCAGTATTTT
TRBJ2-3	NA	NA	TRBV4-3	CASSSDSTSTDTQYF	TGCGCCAGCAGCTCTGACAGTACTAGCACAGATACGCAGTATTTT
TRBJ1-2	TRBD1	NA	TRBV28	CASGGTVYGYTF	TGTGCCAGCGGAGGGACAGTCTATGGCTACACCTTC
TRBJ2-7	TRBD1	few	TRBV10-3	CAISELTGTGTYEQYF	TGTGCCATCAGTGAATTGACCGGGACAGGGACCTACGAGCAGTACTTC
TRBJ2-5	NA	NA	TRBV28	CASRGSGEETQYF	TGTGCCAGCAGAGGTTCGGGGGAAGAGACCCAGTACTTC
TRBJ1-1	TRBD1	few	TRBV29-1	CSVMTGEAFF	TGCAGCGTTATGACAGGGGAAGCTTTCTTT
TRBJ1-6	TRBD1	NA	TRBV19	CASTRGNNSPLHF	TGTGCCAGTACCAGGGGGAATAATTCACCCCTCCACTTT
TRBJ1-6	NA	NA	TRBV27	CASSFGGLGSPLHF	TGTGCCAGCAGTTTCGGGGGACTAGGTTCACCCCTCCACTTT
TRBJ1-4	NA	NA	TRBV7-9	CSSSFSVGKLFF	TGTTCCAGCAGCTTTTCCGTCGGAAAACTGTTTTTT
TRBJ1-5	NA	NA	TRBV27	CASSYQGKNQPQHF	TGTGCCAGCAGTTATCAGGGGAAGAATCAGCCCCAGCATTTT
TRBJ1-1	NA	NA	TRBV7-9	CASSLQLRGDTEAFF	TGTGCCAGCAGCTTACAGCTCCGGGGTGACACTGAAGCTTTCTTT
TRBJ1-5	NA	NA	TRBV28	CASSEFQPQHF	TGTGCCAGCAGCGAGTTTCAGCCCCAGCATTTT
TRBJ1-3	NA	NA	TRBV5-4	CASKNEGSGNTIYF	TGTGCCAGCAAAAACGAGGGCTCTGGAAACACCATATATTTT
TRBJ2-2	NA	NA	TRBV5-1	CASSLGSTLAIGELFF	TGCGCCAGCAGCTTAGGTAGCACCCTTGCGATCGGGGAGCTGTTTTTT
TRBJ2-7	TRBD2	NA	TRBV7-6	CASSKQIGTSGSYEQYF	TGTGCCAGCAGCAAACAGATCGGGACTAGCGGCTCCTACGAGCAGTACTTC
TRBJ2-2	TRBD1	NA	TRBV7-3	CASSPDRANGELFF	TGTGCCAGCAGCCCGGACAGGGCTAACGGGGAGCTGTTTTTT
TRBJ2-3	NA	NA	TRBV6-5	CASSAQVYRTDTQYF	TGTGCCAGCAGTGCACAGGTCTACCGCACAGATACGCAGTATTTT